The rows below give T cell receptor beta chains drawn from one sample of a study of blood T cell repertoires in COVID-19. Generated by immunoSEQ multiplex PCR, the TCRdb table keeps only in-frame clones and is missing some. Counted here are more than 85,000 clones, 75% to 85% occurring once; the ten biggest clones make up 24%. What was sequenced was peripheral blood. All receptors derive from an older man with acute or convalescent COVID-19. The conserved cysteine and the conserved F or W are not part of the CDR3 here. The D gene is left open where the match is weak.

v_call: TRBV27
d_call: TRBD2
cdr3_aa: ASSSSLAGSLYEQY

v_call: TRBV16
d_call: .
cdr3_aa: ASSPTRGSEQY

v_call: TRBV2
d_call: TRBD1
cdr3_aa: ASSALGQGNSPLH

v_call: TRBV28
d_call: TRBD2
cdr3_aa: ASSLLAGSLWYEQY

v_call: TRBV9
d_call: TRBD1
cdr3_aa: ASSGQGQGLGYT

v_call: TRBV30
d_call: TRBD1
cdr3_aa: AWSVQGMAEAF

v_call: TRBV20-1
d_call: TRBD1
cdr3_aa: SASQSGGPTRVAYEQY

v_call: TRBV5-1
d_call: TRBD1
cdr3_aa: ASSLQGARNSPLH

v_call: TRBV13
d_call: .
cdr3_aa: ASSSSGRNQETQY

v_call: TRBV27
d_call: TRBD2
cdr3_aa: ASSLLVAGGYEQY

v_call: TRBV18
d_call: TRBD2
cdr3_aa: ASSPSSSGSTDTQY

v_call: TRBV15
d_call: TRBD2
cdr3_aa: ATSRDRGAGELF

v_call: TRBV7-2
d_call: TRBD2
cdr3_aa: ASSLGLAGGLETQY

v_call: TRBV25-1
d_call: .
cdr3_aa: ASSAGLRQF